By its share, the clone carrying this T cell receptor (beta chain) is medium-sized. Generated by immunoSEQ multiplex PCR, the TCRdb table keeps only in-frame clones and is missing some. This table has 45,000 to 60,000 clones, roughly 84% appearing once. The V gene lost 2 bases and the J gene lost 6 bases, with 11 bases spanning the gap. Germline values: CDR1 GTSNPN, CDR2 SVGIG (reference sequence). CDR3 length: 13 residues. The source of the sample is a study of PD-L1 blockade in urothelial cancer. This clonotype was obtained from a man in his forties with urothelial cancer. The rearrangement joins TRBV30 to TRBJ1-5, with D tentatively TRBD1 (6 bases). Sequenced here: PBMCs, sampled around atezolizumab (anti-PD-L1) treatment. CDR3 DNA: TGTGCCTGGAGTCACAGGGATGGTCAGCCCCAGCATTTT. Translated: CAWSHRDGQPQHF.